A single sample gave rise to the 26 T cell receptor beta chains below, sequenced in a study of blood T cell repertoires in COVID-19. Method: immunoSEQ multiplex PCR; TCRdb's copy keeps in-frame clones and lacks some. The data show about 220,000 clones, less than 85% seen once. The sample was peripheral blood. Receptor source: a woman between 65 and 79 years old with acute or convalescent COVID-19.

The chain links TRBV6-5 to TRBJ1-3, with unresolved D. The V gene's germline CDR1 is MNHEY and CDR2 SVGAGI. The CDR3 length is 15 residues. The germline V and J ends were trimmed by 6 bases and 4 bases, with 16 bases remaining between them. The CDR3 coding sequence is TGTGCCAGCAGCCTAGTCAGAGGCTACGGAAACACCATATATTTT. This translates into CASSLVRGYGNTIYF.

The CDR3: CASTSGYNTGELFF. CDR3 DNA sequence: TGTGCCAGCACCAGCGGGTATAACACCGGGGAGCTGTTTTTT. The chain is built from TRBV2 and TRBJ2-2, with TRBD2 as a possible D gene (6 bases). This CDR3 has 14 residues. Germline loops: CDR1 SNHLY, CDR2 FYNNEI. Trimming took 7 bases from V and 2 from J, leaving 11 bases between them. Using reference TRBV2 and TRBJ2-2 for the parts outside the CDR3, the full variable domain is EPEVTQTPSHQVTQMGQEVILRCVPISNHLYFYWYRQILGQKVEFLVSFYNNEISEKSEIFDDQFSVERPDGSNFTLKIRSTKLEDSAMYFCASTSGYNTGELFFGEGSRLTVL.

The CDR3 nucleotides are TGTGCCAGCAGCGTAGAAGGGGCAGGAAAACTGTTTTTT. Translated, it gives CASSVEGAGKLFF. The chain recombines TRBV9 with TRBJ1-4; TRBD1 is a possible D gene (5 bases). CDR1 is SGDLS, CDR2 YYNGEE, per germline. The CDR3 contains 13 residues. Trimming took off 0 bases at V and 10 bases at J, with 10 bases between the two ends.

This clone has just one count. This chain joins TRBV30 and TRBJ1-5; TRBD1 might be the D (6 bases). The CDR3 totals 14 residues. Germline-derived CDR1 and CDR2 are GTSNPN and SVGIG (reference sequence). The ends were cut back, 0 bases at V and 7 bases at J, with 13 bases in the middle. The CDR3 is CAWSVGQGQQPQHF. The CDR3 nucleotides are TGTGCCTGGAGTGTGGGGCAGGGACAACAGCCCCAGCATTTT.

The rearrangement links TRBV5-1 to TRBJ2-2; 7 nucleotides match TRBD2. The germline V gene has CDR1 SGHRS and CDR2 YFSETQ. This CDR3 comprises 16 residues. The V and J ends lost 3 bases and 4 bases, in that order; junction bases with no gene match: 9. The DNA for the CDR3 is TGCGCCAGCAGCTCCCTAGCGGCTCCGGGCACCGGGGAGCTGTTTTTT. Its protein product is CASSSLAAPGTGELFF.

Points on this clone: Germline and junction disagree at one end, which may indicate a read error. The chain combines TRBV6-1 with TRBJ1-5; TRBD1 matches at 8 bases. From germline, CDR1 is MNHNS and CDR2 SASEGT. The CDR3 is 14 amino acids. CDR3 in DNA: TGTGCCAGCAGAGAAGGGACAGGAGGTCAGCCCCAGCATTTT. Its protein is CASREGTGGQPQHF.

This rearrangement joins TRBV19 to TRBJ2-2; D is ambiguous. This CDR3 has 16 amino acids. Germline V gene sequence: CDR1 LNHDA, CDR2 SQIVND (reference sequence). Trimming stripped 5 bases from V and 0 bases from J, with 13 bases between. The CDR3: CASSLGRSPNTGELFF. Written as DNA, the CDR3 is TGTGCCAGTAGTTTAGGCAGGTCTCCGAACACCGGGGAGCTGTTTTTT.

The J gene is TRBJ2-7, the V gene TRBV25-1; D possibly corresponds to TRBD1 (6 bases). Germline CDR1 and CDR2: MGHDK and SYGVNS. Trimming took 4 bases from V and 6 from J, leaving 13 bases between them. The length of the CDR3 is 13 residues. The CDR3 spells CASSAYPRGEQYF. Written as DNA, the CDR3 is TGTGCCAGCAGTGCCTACCCCAGGGGCGAGCAGTACTTC.

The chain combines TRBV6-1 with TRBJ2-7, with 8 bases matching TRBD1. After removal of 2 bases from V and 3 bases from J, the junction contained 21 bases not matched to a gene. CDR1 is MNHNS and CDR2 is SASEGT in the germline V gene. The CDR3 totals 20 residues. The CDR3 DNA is TGTGCCAGCAGTGAATCCAGGATAAGGACAGGGCTTCGCGGCTACTACGAGCAGTACTTC. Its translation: CASSESRIRTGLRGYYEQYF.

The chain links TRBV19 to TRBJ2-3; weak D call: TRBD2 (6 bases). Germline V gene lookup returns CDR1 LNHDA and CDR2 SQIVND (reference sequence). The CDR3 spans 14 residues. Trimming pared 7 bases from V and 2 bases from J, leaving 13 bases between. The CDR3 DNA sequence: TGTGCCAGTAACTCCGGGGGAGACACAGATACGCAGTATTTT. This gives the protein CASNSGGDTDTQYF.

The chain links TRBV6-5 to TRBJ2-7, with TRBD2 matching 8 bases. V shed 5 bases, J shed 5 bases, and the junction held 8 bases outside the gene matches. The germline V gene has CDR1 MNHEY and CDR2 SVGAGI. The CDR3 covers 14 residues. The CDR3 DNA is TGTGCCAGCAGTCCGGGACTAGGGTTCCACGAGCAGTACGTC. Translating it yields CASSPGLGFHEQYV.

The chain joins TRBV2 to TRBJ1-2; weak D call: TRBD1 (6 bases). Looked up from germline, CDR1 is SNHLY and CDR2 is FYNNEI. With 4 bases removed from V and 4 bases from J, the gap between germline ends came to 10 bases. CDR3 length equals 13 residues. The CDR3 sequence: CASSVEDSYGYTF. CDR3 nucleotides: TGTGCCAGCAGTGTGGAGGACAGCTATGGCTACACCTTC. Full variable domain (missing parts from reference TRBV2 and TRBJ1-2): EPEVTQTPSHQVTQMGQEVILRCVPISNHLYFYWYRQILGQKVEFLVSFYNNEISEKSEIFDDQFSVERPDGSNFTLKIRSTKLEDSAMYFCASSVEDSYGYTFGSGTRLTVV.

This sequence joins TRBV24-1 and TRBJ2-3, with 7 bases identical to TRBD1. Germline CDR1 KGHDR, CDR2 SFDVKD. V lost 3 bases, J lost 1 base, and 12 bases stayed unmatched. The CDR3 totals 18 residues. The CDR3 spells CATSDRDSTTTGTDTQYF. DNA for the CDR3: TGTGCCACCAGTGATCGGGACAGTACCACCACTGGCACAGATACGCAGTATTTT.

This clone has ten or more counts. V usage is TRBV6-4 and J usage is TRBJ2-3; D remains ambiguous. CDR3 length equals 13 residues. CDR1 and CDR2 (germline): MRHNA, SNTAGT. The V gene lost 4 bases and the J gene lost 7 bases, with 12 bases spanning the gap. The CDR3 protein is CASSVEERNTQYF. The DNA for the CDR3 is TGTGCCAGCAGTGTCGAGGAACGGAATACGCAGTATTTT.

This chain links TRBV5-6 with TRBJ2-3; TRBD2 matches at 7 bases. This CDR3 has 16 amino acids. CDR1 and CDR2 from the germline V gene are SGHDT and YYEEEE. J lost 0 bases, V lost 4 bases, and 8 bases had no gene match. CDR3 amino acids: CASSATPGGSTDTQYF. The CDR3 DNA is TGTGCCAGCAGCGCGACCCCCGGGGGGAGCACAGATACGCAGTATTTT.

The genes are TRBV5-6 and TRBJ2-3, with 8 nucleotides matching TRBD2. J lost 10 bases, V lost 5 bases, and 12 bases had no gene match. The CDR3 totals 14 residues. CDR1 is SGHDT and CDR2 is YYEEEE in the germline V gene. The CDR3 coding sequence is TGTGCCAGCAGTTCGGGGGGGCTGAGGTCGGCGCAGTATTTT. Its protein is CASSSGGLRSAQYF.

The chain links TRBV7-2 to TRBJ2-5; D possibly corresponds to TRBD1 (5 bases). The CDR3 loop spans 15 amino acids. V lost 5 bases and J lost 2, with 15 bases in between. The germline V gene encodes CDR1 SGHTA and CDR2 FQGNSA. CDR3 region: CASSPSWWTQETQYF. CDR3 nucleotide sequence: TGTGCCAGCAGCCCCAGTTGGTGGACACAAGAGACCCAGTACTTC.

CDR3 DNA sequence: TGTGCCAGCCACAGGGGGAGAGATGAAAAACTGTTTTTT. Translation: CASHRGRDEKLFF. The V and J genes are TRBV2 and TRBJ1-4, with 8 nucleotides matching TRBD1. Germline V CDR1 and CDR2: SNHLY, FYNNEI. This CDR3 is built from 13 residues. V gave up 8 bases and J gave up 6 bases; unmatched junction bases: 5. Looking up the rest from reference TRBV2 and TRBJ1-4 gives the full variable domain: EPEVTQTPSHQVTQMGQEVILRCVPISNHLYFYWYRQILGQKVEFLVSFYNNEISEKSEIFDDQFSVERPDGSNFTLKIRSTKLEDSAMYFCASHRGRDEKLFFGSGTQLSVL.

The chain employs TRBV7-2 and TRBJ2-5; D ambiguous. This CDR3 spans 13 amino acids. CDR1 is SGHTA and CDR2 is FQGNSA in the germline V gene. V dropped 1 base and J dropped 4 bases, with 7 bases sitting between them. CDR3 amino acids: CASSLGVVETQYF. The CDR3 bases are TGTGCCAGCAGCTTAGGAGTAGTAGAGACCCAGTACTTC.

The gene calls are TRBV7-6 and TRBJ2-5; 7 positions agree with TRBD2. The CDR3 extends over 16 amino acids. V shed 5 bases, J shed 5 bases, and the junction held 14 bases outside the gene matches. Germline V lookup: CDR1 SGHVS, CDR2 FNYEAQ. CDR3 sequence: CASSPQGGGRLETQYF. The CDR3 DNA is TGTGCCAGCAGCCCTCAAGGCGGGGGACGGTTGGAGACCCAGTACTTC. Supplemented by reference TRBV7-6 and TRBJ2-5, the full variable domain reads GAGVSQSPRYKVTKRGQDVALRCDPISGHVSLYWYRQALGQGPEFLTYFNYEAQQDKSGLPNDRFSAERPEGSISTLTIQRTEQRDSAMYRCASSPQGGGRLETQYFGPGTRLLVL.

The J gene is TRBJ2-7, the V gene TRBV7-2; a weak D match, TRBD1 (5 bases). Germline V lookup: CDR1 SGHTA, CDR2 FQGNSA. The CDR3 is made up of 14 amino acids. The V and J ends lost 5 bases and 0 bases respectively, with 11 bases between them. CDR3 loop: CASSTYRSSYEQYF. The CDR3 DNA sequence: TGTGCCAGCAGCACGTACAGGAGCTCCTACGAGCAGTACTTC.

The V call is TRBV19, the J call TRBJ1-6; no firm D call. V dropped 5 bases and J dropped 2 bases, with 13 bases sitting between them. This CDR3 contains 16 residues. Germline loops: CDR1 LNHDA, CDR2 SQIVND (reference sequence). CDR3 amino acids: CASSSREGAYNSPLHF. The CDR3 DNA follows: TGTGCCAGTAGTTCGCGGGAGGGAGCCTATAATTCACCCCTCCACTTT. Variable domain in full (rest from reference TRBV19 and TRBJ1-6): DGGITQSPKYLFRKEGQNVTLSCEQNLNHDAMYWYRQDPGQGLRLIYYSQIVNDFQKGDIAEGYSVSREKKESFPLTVTSAQKNPTAFYLCASSSREGAYNSPLHFGNGTRLTVT.

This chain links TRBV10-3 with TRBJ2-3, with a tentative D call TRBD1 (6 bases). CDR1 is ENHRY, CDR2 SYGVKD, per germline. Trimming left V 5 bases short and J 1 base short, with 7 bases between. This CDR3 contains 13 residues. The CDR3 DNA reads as TGTGCCATCAGTTCAGGGGGCACAGATACGCAGTATTTT. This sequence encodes CAISSGGTDTQYF.

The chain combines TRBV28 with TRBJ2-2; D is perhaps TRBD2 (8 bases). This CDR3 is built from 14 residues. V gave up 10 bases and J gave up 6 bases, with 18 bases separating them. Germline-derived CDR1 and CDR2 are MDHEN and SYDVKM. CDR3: CATGGGQWAGELFF. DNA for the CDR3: TGTGCCACCGGGGGGGGACAGTGGGCCGGGGAGCTGTTTTTT.

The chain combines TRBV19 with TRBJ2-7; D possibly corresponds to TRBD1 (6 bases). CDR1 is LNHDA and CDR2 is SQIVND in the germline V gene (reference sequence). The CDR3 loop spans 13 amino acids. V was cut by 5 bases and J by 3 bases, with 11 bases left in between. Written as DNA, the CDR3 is TGTGCCAGTAGTGCCTACAGGGTCTACGAGCAGTACTTC. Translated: CASSAYRVYEQYF. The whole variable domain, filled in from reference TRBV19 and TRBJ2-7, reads DGGITQSPKYLFRKEGQNVTLSCEQNLNHDAMYWYRQDPGQGLRLIYYSQIVNDFQKGDIAEGYSVSREKKESFPLTVTSAQKNPTAFYLCASSAYRVYEQYFGPGTRLTVT.

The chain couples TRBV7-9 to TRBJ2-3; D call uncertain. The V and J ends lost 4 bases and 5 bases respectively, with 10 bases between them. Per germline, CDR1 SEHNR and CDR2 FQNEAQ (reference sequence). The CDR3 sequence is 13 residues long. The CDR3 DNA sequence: TGTGCCAGCAGCTATAGCAGCGAAGATACGCAGTATTTT. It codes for CASSYSSEDTQYF.